What follows describes a single T cell receptor (beta chain). Use of 60 Vbeta and 13 Jbeta primers characterized the PCR. Data came from immunoSEQ multiplex PCR; TCRdb stores just in-frame clones and leaves some out. The sample gives over 85,000 clones, around 81% of which show up once; roughly 0.6% is in the top ten. These data come from a study of cytomegalovirus exposure and HLA in healthy donors. The germline V gene has CDR1 SGDLS and CDR2 YYNGEE. The V gene lost 4 bases and the J gene lost 2 bases, with 19 bases spanning the gap. This CDR3 has 17 residues. Source material: PBMCs. The TCR comes from a man aged 30 to 39 in good health and CMV-seronegative. J is TRBJ1-3 and V is TRBV9; a possible D gene is TRBD1 (6 bases). The CDR3 sequence is CASSFRDNKKPGNTIYF. The CDR3 DNA sequence: TGTGCCAGCAGCTTCCGGGACAACAAAAAGCCTGGAAACACCATATATTTT.